The T cell receptor (beta chain) under discussion was sequenced for a study of blood T cell repertoires in COVID-19 (dated by TCRdb to the early 2020s). For the study in its entirety: The collaborator samples originated in the United States, Italy and Spain and spanned the acute and convalescent phases of COVID-19. The samples were drawn from the first 160 participants of the ongoing ImmuneRACE study and from 1,254 subjects provided by 6 global collaborators. Where available, HLA class I and class II types were obtained from metadata supplied by the sample provider rather than from assay-based typing. The dataset comprised deeply sampled blood TCRbeta repertoires from subjects exposed to, actively infected with, or recovered from COVID-19. A freely available public database, intended as a resource for researchers studying the immune response to SARS-CoV-2, is where the repertoires were released. The prospective study material was composed of cDNA or gDNA derived from T cells, B-cell-depleted T cells, or PBMCs. Nearly every sample came with metadata listing a de-identified subject ID, COVID-19 status, age in years and sex. Summary of the overall study and its limitations: How much clinical and demographic metadata was included differed by source and by participant, and the metadata was provided uncurated.

TCRbeta CDR3 regions were amplified from genomic DNA using the immunoSEQ Assay, a bias-controlled multiplex PCR. Regarding the original processing steps: Nucleated cell counts per sample were estimated from amplification of reference gene primers within the assay. To quantify the absolute abundance of each unique TCRbeta CDR3 rearrangement, sequence reads were collapsed and filtered. Productive Simpson clonality was computed per sample as the square root of Simpson's diversity index over productive rearrangements. TCRdb's version of the immuneACCESS table is confined to in-frame rearrangements and falls short of the full clone set. An unresolved V gene accounts for under half of the shortfall where checked; the remainder is of unknown origin. V and J calls and clone size are those listed in that table; D and trimming were worked out from the DNA. The sample table contains 43,000 or so clones; only one count was recorded for around 83% of them. The ten largest clones add up to less than 8% of the sample.

Concerning this clone itself: The antigen it binds to is not known. Within one base of it there is no much larger clone, and no base qualities were kept.

Collaborating institutions collected whole blood in K2EDTA tubes following their own protocols. For TCRbeta analysis, collaborators shipped samples in one of three forms: frozen whole blood, isolated PBMCs, or DNA extracted from either of those sample types. Based on the germline V gene (reference sequence), the CDR1 and CDR2 sequences are LNHDA and SQIVND. V is trimmed back by 6 bases and J by 6 bases, and the junction contains 4 bases that no gene match accounts for. The CDR3 contains 12 residues, cysteine and phenylalanine counted. The retained sequence is limited to the CDR3, 36 bases, with the frame set at the first base.

The source is a man in his 60s with active COVID-19. Specimen: peripheral blood. Recombination linked TRBV19 to TRBJ2-7, and TRBD1 matches 8 of the central bases. The CDR3 protein sequence reads: CASSRTGIEQYF. The base sequence is TGTGCCAGTAGCAGGACAGGGATCGAGCAGTACTTC.